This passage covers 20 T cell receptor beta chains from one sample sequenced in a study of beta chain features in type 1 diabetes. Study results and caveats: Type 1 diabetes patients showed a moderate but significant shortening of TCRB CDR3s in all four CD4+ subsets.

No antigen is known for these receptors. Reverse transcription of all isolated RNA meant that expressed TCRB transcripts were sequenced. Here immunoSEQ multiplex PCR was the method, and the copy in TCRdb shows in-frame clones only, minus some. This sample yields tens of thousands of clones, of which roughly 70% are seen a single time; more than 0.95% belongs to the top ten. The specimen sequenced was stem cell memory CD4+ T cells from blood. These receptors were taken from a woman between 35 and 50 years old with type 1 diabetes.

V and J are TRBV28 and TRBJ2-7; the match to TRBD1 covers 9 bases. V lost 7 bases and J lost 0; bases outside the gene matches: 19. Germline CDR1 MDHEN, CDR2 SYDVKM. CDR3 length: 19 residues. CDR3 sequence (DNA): TGTGCCAGCACCCCCCTGCAGTTTATGGACAGGGGACTCTCCTACGAGCAGTACTTC. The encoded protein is CASTPLQFMDRGLSYEQYF.

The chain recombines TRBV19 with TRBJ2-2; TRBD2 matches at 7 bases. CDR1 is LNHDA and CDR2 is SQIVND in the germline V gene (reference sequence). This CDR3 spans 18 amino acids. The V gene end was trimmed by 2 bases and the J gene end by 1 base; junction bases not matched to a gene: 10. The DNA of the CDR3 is TGTGCCAGTAGTATATCTCCCTTGGGGGGGATGAACACCGGGGAGCTGTTTTTT. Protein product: CASSISPLGGMNTGELFF.

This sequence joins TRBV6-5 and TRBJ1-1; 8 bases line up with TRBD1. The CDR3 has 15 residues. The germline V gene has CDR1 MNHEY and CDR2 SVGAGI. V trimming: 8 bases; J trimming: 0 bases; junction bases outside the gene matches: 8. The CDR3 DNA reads TGTGCCAGCTCAGTGACAGGGGAGATGAACACTGAAGCTTTCTTT. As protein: CASSVTGEMNTEAFF.

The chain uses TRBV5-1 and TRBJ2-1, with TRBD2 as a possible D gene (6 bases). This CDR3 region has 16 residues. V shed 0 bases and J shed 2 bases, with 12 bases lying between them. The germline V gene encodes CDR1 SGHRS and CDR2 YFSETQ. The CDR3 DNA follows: TGCGCCAGCAGCTTGGCCCCGGGGGTGGCCTACAATGAGCAGTTCTTC. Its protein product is CASSLAPGVAYNEQFF.

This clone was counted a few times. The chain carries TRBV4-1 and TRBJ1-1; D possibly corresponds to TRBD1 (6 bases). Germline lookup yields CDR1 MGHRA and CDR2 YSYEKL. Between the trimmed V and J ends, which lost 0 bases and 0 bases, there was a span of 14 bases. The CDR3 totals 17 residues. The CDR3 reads CASSQDSGTPMNTEAFF. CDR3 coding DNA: TGCGCCAGCAGCCAAGATTCAGGGACACCTATGAACACTGAAGCTTTCTTT.

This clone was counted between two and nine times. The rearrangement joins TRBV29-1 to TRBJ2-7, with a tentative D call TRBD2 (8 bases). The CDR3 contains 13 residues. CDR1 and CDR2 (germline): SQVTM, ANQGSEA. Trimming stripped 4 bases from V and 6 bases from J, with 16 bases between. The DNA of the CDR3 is TGCAGCGTTGGAGGTAGCGGGACAGCCGAGCAGTACTTC. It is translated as CSVGGSGTAEQYF.

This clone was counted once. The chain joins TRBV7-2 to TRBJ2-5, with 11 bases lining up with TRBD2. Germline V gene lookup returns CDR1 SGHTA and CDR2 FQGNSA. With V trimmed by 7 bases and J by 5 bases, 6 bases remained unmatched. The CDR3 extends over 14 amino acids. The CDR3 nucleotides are TGTGCCAGCACCCCGGCTAGCGGGAGGGAGACCCAGTACTTC. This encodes CASTPASGRETQYF. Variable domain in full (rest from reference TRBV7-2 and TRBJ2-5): GAGVSQSPSNKVTEKGKDVELRCDPISGHTALYWYRQSLGQGLEFLIYFQGNSAPDKSGLPSDRFSAERTGGSVSTLTIQRTQQEDSAVYLCASTPASGRETQYFGPGTRLLVL.

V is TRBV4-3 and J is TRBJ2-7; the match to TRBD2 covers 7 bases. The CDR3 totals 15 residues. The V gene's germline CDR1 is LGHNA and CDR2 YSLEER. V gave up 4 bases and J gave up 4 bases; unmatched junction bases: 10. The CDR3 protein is CASSPSTGGRYEQYF. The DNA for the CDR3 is TGCGCCAGCAGCCCCTCCACGGGAGGAAGGTACGAGCAGTACTTC.

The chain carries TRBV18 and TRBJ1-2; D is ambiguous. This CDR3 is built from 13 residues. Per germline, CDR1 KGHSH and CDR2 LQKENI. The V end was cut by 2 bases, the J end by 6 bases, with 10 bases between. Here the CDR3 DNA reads TGTGCCAGCTCACCAGAAAGATTAGATGGCTACACCTTC. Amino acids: CASSPERLDGYTF.

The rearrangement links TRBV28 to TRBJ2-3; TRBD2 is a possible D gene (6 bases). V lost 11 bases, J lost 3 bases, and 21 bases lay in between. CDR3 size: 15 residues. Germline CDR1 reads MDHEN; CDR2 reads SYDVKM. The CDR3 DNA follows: TGTGCCTATAGTAGGGGAGGTCAGCGAACAGATACGCAGTATTTT. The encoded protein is CAYSRGGQRTDTQYF.

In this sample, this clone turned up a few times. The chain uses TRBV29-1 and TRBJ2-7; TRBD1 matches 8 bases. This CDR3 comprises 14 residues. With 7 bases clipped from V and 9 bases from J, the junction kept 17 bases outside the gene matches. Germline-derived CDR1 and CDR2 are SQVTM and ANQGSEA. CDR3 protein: CSAFDRGGDPRQYF. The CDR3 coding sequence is TGCAGCGCCTTCGACAGGGGTGGGGACCCGAGGCAGTACTTC.

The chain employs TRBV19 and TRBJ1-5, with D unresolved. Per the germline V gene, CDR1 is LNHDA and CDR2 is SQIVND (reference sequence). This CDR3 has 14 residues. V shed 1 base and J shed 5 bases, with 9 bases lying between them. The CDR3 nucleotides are TGTGCCAGTAGTATAGGTGTCGGGGATCAGCCCCAGCATTTT. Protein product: CASSIGVGDQPQHF.

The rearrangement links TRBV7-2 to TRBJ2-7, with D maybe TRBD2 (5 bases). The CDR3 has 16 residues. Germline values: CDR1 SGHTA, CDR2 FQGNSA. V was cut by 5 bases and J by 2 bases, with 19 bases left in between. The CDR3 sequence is CASSLRTAAWTYEQYF. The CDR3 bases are TGTGCCAGCAGCCTAAGGACTGCGGCCTGGACCTACGAGCAGTACTTC.

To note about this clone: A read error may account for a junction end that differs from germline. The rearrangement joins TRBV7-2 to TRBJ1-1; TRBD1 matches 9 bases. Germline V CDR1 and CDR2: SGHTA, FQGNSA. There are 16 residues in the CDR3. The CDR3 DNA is TGTGCCAGCACCTTAGAACAGGGGGCGAGAGGCACTGAAGCTTTCTTT. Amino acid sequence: CASTLEQGARGTEAFF.

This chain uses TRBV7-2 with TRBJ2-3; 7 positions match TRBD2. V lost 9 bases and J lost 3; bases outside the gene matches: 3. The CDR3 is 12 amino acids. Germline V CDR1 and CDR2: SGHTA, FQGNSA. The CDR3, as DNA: TGTGCCAGTAGCGGGCTTACAGATACGCAGTATTTT. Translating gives CASSGLTDTQYF.

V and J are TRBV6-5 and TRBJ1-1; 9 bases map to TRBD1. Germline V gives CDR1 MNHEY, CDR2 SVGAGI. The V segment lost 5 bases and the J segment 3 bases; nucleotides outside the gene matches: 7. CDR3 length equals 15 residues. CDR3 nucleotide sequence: TGTGCCAGCAGTCCATGGACAGGGGCGGACACTGAAGCTTTCTTT. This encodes CASSPWTGADTEAFF.

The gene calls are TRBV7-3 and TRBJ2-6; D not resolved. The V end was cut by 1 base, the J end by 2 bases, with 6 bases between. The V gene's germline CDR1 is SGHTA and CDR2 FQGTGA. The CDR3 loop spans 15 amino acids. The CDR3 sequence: CASSLNVAGANVLTF. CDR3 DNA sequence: TGTGCCAGCAGCTTAAATGTCGCTGGGGCCAACGTCCTGACTTTC.

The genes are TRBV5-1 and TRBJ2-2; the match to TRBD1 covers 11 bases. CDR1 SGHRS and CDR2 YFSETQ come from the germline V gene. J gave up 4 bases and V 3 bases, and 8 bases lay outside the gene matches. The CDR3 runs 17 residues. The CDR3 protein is CASSSGQGARVTGELFF. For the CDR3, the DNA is TGCGCCAGCAGCTCTGGACAGGGGGCGCGAGTCACCGGGGAGCTGTTTTTT.

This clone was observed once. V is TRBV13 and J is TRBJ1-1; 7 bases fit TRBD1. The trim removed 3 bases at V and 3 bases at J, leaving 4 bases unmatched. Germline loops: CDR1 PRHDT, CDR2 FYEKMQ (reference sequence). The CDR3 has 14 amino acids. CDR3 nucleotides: TGTGCCAGCAGCTTCCTTGACAGGGACACTGAAGCTTTCTTT. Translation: CASSFLDRDTEAFF.

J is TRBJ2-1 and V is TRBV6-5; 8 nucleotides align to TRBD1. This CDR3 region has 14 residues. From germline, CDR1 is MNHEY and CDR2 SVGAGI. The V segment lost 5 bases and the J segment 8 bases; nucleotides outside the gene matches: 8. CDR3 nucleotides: TGTGCCAGCAGTGGCGACAGGGGAAGGTATGAGCAGTTCTTC. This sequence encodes CASSGDRGRYEQFF.